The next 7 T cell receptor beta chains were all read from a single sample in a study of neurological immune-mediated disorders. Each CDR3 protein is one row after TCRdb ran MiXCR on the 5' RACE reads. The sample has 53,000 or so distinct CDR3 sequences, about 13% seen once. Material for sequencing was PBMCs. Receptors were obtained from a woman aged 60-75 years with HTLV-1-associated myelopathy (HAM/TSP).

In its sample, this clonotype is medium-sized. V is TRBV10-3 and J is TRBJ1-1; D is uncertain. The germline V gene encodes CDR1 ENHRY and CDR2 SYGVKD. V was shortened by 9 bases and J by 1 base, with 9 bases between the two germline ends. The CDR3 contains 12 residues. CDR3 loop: CAISRENTEAFF. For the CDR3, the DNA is TGTGCCATTAGTAGGGAGAACACTGAAGCTTTCTTT.

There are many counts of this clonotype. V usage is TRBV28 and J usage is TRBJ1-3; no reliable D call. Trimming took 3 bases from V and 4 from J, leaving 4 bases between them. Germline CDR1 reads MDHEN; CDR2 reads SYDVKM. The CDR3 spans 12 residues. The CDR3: CASSLKGNTIYF. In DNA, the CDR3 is TGTGCCAGCAGTTTGAAGGGAAACACCATATATTTT.

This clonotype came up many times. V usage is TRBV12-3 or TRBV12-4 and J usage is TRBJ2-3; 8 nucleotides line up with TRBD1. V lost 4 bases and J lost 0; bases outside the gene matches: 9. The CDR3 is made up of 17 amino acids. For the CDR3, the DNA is TGTGCCAGCAGTTCGTACAGGGGGAGACAGAGCACAGATACGCAGTATTTT. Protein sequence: CASSSYRGRQSTDTQYF.

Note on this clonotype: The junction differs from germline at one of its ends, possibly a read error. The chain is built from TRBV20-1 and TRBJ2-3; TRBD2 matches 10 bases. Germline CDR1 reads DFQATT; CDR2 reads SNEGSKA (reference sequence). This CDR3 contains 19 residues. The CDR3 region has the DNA TGCAGTGCCGCTCCCCTCAGGACTAGCGGAGAAGCGCGCACAGATAAGCAGTATTTT. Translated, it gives CSAAPLRTSGEARTDKQYF.

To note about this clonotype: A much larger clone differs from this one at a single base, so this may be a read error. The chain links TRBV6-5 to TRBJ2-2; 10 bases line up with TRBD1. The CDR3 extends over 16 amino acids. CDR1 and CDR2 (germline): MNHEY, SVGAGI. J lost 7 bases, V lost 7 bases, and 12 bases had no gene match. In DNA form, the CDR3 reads TGTGCCAGCACCCCCTCCGTGACAGGGGGCATCGGGGAGCTGTTTTTT. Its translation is CASTPSVTGGIGELFF.

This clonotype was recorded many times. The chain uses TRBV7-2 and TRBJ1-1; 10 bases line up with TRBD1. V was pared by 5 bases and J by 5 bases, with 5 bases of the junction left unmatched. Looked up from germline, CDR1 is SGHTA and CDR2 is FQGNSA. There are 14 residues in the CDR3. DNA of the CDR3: TGTGCCAGCAGCCACGGGACAGGGGAAACTGAAGCTTTCTTT. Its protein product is CASSHGTGETEAFF.

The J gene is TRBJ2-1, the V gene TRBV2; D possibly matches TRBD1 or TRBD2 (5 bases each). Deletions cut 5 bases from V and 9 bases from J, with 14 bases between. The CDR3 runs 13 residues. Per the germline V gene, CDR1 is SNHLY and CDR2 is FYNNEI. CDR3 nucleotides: TGTGCCAGCAGTCCTCTGGGGGTGGGTGAGCAGTTCTTC. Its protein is CASSPLGVGEQFF.